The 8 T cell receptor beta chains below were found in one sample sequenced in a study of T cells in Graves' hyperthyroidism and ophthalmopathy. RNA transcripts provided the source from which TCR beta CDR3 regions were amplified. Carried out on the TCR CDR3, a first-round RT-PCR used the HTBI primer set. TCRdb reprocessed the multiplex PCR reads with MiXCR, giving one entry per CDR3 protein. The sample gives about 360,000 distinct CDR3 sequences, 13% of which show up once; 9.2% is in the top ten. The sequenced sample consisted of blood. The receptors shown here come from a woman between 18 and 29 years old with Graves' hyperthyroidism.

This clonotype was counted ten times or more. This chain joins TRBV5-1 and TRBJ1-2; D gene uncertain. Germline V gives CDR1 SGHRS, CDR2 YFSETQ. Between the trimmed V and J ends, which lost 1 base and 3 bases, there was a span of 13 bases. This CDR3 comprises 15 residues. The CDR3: CASSLSTGRHYGYTF. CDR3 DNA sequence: TGCGCCAGCAGCTTGTCAACCGGGAGGCACTATGGCTACACCTTC.

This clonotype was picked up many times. CDR3 residues: CASSPQGGVTEAFF. CDR3 in DNA: TGTGCCAGCAGCCCACAGGGGGGTGTCACTGAAGCTTTCTTT. The J gene is TRBJ1-1, the V gene TRBV12-3 or TRBV12-4; 8 bases match TRBD1. Trimming cost V 6 bases and J 4 bases; bases outside gene matches: 7. The CDR3 is made up of 14 amino acids.

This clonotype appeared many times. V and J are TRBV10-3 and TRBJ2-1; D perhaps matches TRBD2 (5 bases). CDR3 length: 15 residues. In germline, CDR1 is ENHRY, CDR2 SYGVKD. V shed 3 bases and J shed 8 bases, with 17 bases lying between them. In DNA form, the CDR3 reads TGTGCCATCAGTGAATGGGCGGGCAGTAAGGATGAGCAGTTCTTC. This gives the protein CAISEWAGSKDEQFF.

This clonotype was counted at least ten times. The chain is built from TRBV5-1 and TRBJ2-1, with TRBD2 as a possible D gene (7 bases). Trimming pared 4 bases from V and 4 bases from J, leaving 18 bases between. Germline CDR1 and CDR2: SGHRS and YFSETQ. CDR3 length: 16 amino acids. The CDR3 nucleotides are TGCGCCAGCAGCCCTGGGGGGGGGGCCCAATACAATGAGCAGTTCTTC. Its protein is CASSPGGGAQYNEQFF.

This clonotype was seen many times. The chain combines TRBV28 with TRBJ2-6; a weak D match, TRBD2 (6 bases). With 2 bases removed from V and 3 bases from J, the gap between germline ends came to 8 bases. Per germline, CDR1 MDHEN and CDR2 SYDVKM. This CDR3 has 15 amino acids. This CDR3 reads CASSLGGVGANVLTF. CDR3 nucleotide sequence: TGTGCCAGCAGTTTAGGAGGGGTTGGGGCCAACGTCCTGACTTTC.

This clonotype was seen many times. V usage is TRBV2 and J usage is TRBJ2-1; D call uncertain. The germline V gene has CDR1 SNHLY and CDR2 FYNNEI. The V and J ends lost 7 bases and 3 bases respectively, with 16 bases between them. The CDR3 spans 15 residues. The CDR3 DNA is TGTGCCAGCATCCGAGACGTTCTCTTCTACAATGAGCAGTTCTTC. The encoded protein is CASIRDVLFYNEQFF. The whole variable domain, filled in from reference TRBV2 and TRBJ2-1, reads EPEVTQTPSHQVTQMGQEVILRCVPISNHLYFYWYRQILGQKVEFLVSFYNNEISEKSEIFDDQFSVERPDGSNFTLKIRSTKLEDSAMYFCASIRDVLFYNEQFFGPGTRLTVL.

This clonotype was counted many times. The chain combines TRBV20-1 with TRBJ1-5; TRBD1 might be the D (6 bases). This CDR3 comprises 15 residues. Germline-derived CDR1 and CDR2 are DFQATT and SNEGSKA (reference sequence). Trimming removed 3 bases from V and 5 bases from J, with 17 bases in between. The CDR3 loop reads CSARRGDQVDQPQHF. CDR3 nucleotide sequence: TGCAGTGCTAGGAGGGGGGACCAGGTAGATCAGCCCCAGCATTTT.

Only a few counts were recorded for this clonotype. The CDR3 spells CASSRDPRTEQYF. The CDR3 DNA sequence: TGTGCCAGCAGCCGAGATCCAAGGACAGAGCAGTACTTC. The genes are TRBV3-1 and TRBJ2-7; D possibly corresponds to TRBD1 (5 bases). V lost 4 bases and J lost 7, with 14 bases in between. CDR1 is LGHDT, CDR2 YNNKEL, per germline (reference sequence). This CDR3 contains 13 residues.